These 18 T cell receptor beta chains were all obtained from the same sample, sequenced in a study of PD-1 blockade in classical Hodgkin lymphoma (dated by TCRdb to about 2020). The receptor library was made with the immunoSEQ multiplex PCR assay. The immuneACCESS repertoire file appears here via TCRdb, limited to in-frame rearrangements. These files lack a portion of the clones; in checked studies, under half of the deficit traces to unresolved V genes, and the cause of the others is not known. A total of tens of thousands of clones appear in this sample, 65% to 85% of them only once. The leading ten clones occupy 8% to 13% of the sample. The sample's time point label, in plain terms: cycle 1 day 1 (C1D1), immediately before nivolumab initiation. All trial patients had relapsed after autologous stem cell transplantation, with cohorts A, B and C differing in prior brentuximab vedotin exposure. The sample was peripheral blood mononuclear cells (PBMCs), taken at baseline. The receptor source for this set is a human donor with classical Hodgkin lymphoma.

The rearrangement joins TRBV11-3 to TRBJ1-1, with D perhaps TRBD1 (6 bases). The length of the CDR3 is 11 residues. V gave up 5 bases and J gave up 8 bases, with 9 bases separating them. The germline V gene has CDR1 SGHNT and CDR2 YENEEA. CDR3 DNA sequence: TGTGCCAGCAGCGGGGGGCCAGAAGCTTTCTTT. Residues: CASSGGPEAFF.

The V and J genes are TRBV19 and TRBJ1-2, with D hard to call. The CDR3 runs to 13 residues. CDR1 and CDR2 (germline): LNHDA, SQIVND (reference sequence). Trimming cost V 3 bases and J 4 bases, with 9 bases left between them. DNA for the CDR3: TGTGCCAGTAGTATCGGAGGGAGCTATGGCTACACCTTC. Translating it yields CASSIGGSYGYTF.

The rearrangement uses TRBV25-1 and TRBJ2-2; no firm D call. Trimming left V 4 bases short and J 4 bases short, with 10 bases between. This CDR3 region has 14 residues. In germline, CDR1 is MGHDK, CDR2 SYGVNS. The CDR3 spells CASSAGSPTGELFF. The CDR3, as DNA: TGTGCCAGCAGTGCCGGGTCCCCCACCGGGGAGCTGTTTTTT.

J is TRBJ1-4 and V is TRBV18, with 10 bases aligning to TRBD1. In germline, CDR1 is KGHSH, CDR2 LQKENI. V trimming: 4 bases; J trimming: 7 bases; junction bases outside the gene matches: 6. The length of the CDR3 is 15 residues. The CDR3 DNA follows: TGTGCCAGCTCACAAACCGGGACAGGGGCTGAAAAACTGTTTTTT. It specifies CASSQTGTGAEKLFF.

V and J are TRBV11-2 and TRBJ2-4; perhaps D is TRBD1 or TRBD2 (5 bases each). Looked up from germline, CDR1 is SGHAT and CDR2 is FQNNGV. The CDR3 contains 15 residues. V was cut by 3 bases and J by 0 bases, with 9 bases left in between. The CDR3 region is CASSFGALAKNIQYF. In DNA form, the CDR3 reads TGTGCCAGCAGCTTCGGGGCCTTAGCCAAAAACATTCAGTACTTC.

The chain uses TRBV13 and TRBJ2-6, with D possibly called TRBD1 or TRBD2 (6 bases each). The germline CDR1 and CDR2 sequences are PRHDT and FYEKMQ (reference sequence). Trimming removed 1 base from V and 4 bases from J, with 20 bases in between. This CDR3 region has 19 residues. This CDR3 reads CASSLEGGLLRRGANVLTF. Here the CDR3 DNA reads TGTGCCAGCAGCTTAGAGGGGGGCCTCCTCAGGAGGGGGGCCAACGTCCTGACTTTC.

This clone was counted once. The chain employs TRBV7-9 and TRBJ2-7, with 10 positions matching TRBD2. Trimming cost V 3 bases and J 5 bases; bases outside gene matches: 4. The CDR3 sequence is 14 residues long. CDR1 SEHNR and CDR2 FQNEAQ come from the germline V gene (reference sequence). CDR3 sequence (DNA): TGTGCCAGCAGCTTTCTAGCGGGAGACGACGAGCAGTACTTC. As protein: CASSFLAGDDEQYF.

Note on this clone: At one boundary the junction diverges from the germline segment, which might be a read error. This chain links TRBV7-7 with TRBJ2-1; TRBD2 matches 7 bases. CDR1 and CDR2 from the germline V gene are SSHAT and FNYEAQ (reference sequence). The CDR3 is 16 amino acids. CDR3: CASSLRLAGSGNEQFF. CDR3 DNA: TGTGCTAGCAGCTTAAGACTAGCCGGGAGCGGCAATGAGCAGTTCTTC.

The CDR3: CATSRRLAGDGLFF. The CDR3 coding sequence is TGTGCCACCAGCAGACGACTAGCGGGAGATGGTTTGTTCTTC. The chain joins TRBV15 to TRBJ2-1; 12 bases map to TRBD2. Germline assignment: CDR1 LNHNV and CDR2 YYDKDF (reference sequence). With 2 bases clipped from V and 15 bases from J, the junction kept 8 bases outside the gene matches. The CDR3 runs 14 residues.

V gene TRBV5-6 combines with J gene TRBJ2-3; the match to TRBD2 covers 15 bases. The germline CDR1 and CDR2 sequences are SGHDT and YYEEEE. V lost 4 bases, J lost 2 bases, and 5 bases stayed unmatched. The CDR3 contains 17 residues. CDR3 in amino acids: CASSPRTSGRVTDTQYF. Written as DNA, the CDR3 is TGTGCCAGCAGCCCCCGGACTAGCGGGAGGGTCACAGATACGCAGTATTTT. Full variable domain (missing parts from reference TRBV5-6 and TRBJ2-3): DAGVTQSPTHLIKTRGQQVTLRCSPKSGHDTVSWYQQALGQGPQFIFQYYEEEERQRGNFPDRFSGHQFPNYSSELNVNALLLGDSALYLCASSPRTSGRVTDTQYFGPGTRLTVL.

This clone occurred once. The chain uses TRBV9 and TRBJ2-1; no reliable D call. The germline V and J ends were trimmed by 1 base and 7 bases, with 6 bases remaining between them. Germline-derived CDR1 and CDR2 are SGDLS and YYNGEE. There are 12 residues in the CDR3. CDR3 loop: CASSVPDNEQFF. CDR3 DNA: TGTGCCAGCAGCGTACCCGATAATGAGCAGTTCTTC.

CDR3 nucleotides: TGTGCCACCAGCAGAGAACGGTCACAAGGGCCCTCGGTGGAGCAGTACTTC. Its translation: CATSRERSQGPSVEQYF. The rearrangement links TRBV15 to TRBJ2-7; D is ambiguous. CDR1 is LNHNV and CDR2 is YYDKDF in the germline V gene (reference sequence). This CDR3 contains 17 residues. Trimming took 0 bases from V and 7 from J, leaving 22 bases between them. The whole variable domain, remainder taken from reference TRBV15 and TRBJ2-7, is DAMVIQNPRYQVTQFGKPVTLSCSQTLNHNVMYWYQQKSSQAPKLLFHYYDKDFNNEADTPDNFQSRRPNTSFCFLDIRSPGLGDTAMYLCATSRERSQGPSVEQYFGPGTRLTVT.

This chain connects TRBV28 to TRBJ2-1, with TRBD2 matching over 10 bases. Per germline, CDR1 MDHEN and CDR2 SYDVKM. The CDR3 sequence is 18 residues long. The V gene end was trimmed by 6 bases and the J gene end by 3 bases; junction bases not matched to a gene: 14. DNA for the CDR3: TGTGCCAGCAGAACGGAATCAAGCGGGAGGGCTAACTACAATGAGCAGTTCTTC. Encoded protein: CASRTESSGRANYNEQFF.

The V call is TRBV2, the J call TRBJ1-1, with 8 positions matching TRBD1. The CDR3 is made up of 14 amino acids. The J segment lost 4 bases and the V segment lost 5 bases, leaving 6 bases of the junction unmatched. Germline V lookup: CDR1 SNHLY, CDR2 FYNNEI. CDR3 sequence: CASSYGQGTTEAFF. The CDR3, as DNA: TGTGCCAGCAGTTATGGACAGGGAACCACTGAAGCTTTCTTT.

CDR3 sequence: CASSPFTVNTEAFF. CDR3 DNA sequence: TGTGCCAGCAGCCCCTTCACAGTGAACACTGAAGCTTTCTTT. The chain uses TRBV7-8 and TRBJ1-1; no definite D call. CDR1 is SGHVS and CDR2 is FQNEAQ in the germline V gene. The CDR3 covers 14 residues. V was trimmed by 5 bases and J by 0 bases, leaving 10 bases between them.

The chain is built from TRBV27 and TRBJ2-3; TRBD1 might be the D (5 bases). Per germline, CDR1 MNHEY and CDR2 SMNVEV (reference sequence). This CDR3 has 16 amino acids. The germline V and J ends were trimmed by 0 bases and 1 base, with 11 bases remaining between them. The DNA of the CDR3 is TGTGCCAGCAGTTTATCGCCAGGGCTGGGCACAGATACGCAGTATTTT. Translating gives CASSLSPGLGTDTQYF.

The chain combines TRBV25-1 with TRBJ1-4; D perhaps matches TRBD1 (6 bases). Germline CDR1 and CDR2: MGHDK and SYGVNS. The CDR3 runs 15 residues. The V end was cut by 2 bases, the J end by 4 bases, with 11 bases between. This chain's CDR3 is CASSEMGGSNEKLFF. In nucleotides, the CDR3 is TGTGCCAGCAGTGAAATGGGGGGCAGTAATGAAAAACTGTTTTTT.

CDR3 DNA sequence: TGTGCCACCATGCGGGGGGGTACCTGGGAGCAGTTCTTC. It translates to CATMRGGTWEQFF. This chain uses TRBV6-5 with TRBJ2-1; 9 bases are a match to TRBD2. Losses at the gene ends were 10 bases for V and 10 bases for J; bases not matched to a gene: 11. This CDR3 contains 13 residues. Germline V gene data show CDR1 as MNHEY and CDR2 as SVGAGI.